This T cell receptor (beta chain) was recorded in a study of blood T cell repertoires in COVID-19. In the original workflow: Using reference gene primer amplification, nucleated cell counts were estimated. TCRdb's copy holds only in-frame clones and misses some; the assay was immunoSEQ multiplex PCR. The V and J calls and clone size were taken over from that table, and D and trimming were inferred from the DNA. Of about 34,000 clones listed, roughly 80% are singletons. This CDR3 comprises 15 residues. The rearrangement uses TRBV21-1 and TRBJ2-7; TRBD1 is the table's D call, not checked against the DNA. TRBV21-1 is recorded as a pseudogene. The source material was peripheral blood. The receptor comes from a man at least 80 years old with active or convalescent COVID-19. The CDR3 nucleotides read TGTGCCAGCAGCTCGCTCCGGGACAGGGAGCGCGAGCAGTACTTC. This translates into CASSSLRDREREQYF.